This TCR beta chain was recovered during a study of human T cells and chemical hapten exposure. The overall study: Upper-back patches of 0.01% DPC were read at 6 days.

Germline CDR1 SGHTA, CDR2 FQGNSA. J lost 4 bases, V lost 0 bases, and 5 bases had no gene match. This CDR3 comprises 16 residues. TCRdb re-analysed the RACE reads in MiXCR, keeping a single row per CDR3 protein. Among approximately 96,000 distinct CDR3 sequences listed, around 9.3% were seen once. The sample holds a few counts of this clonotype. The time point denotes: patch test 2, 6 weeks after DPC sensitization. Treatment here: therapeutic diphenylcyclopropenone sensitization with weekly scalp DPC. The chain links TRBV7-2 to TRBJ2-7, with 11 nucleotides matching TRBD2. The receptor comes from a woman aged 35 to 49 with alopecia areata. Some clones in this sample may be carry-over from other donors' samples. Specimen: whole blood, collected in connection with sensitization to the hapten diphenylcyclopropenone (DPC). The CDR3 region is CASSLAPGLAAYEQYF. The CDR3 DNA reads TGTGCCAGCAGCTTAGCGCCGGGACTAGCGGCTTACGAGCAGTACTTC.